A selection of T cell receptor beta chains follows, all from one sample in a study of control samples from healthy donors and cancer patients. TCRdb keeps only in-frame clones here, not all; method: immunoSEQ multiplex PCR. The data hold over 150,000 clones, with just over 90% observed a single time. Sequences were obtained from blood. These receptors came from a man aged 25 to 45 in good health. Each CDR3 is given with its conserved first and last residue. D genes are given only for firm matches. Expanded clones are given a class, and other clones once, few, many or no size at all.

cdr3_length	d_call	clone_size	j_call	v_call	cdr3_nt	cdr3_aa
16	.	.	TRBJ1-1	TRBV30	TGTGCCTGGAGCCTCAATATAGGTAGTGTGAACACTGAAGCTTTCTTT	CAWSLNIGSVNTEAFF
15	.	.	TRBJ2-7	TRBV7-9	TGTGCCAGCAGCCCGACAGAGCTCCCTTCCTACGAGCAGTACTTC	CASSPTELPSYEQYF
13	.	.	TRBJ1-5	TRBV5-1	TGCGCCAGCAGGTCGGGGTTCAATCAGCCCCAGCATTTT	CASRSGFNQPQHF
18	TRBD2	.	TRBJ2-4	TRBV15	TGTGCCACCAGCAGAGCGGGACTAGCGGGAGGGCCTAAAAACATTCAGTACTTC	CATSRAGLAGGPKNIQYF
12	.	.	TRBJ1-1	TRBV3-1/TRBV3-2	TGTGCCAGCAGCCAGGGGGGCCTAGGAGCTTTCTTT	CASSQGGLGAFF
15	TRBD2	.	TRBJ2-1	TRBV27	TGTGCCAGCAGTGACCTGGGACTAGCGATCAATGAGCAGTTCTTC	CASSDLGLAINEQFF
11	.	.	TRBJ2-1	TRBV7-6	TGTGCCAGCAGCGCAGGAGGTGAGCAGTTCTTC	CASSAGGEQFF
13	TRBD1	.	TRBJ1-1	TRBV7-7	TGTGCCAGCAGCCAGGACAGGGAGACTGAAGCTTTCTTT	CASSQDRETEAFF
14	.	.	TRBJ2-7	TRBV6-2/TRBV6-3	TGTGCCAGCAGTTACGGCAGCTACTCCTACGAGCAGTACTTC	CASSYGSYSYEQYF
13	.	.	TRBJ2-7	TRBV6-5	TGTGCCTGCCAGAGGGGGACCTCGTACGAGCAGTACTTC	CACQRGTSYEQYF
16	.	.	TRBJ1-6	TRBV7-8	TGTGCCAGCAGCTTATCGGCAGGAGTCCCTAATTCACCCCTCCACTTT	CASSLSAGVPNSPLHF
14	TRBD1	.	TRBJ1-5	TRBV29-1	TGCAGCGTTGAGACAGGGGAGGGCAATCAGCCCCAGCATTTT	CSVETGEGNQPQHF
17	.	.	TRBJ1-3	TRBV15	TGTGCCACCAGCAGATCAGGACAGACATCCTCTGGAAACACCATATATTTT	CATSRSGQTSSGNTIYF
14	.	.	TRBJ1-2	TRBV24-1	TGTGCCACCAGTGATCCCGGGGCAGGTGATGGCTACACCTTC	CATSDPGAGDGYTF
16	TRBD1	.	TRBJ1-1	TRBV11-2	TGTGCCAGCAGCTTGACAGGGGCGACGGTGAACACTGAAGCTTTCTTT	CASSLTGATVNTEAFF
14	TRBD1	.	TRBJ2-3	TRBV9	TGTGCCAGCAGCGCAGACAGGGGGACAGATACGCAGTATTTT	CASSADRGTDTQYF
16	TRBD2	.	TRBJ2-4	TRBV4-1	TGCGCCAGCAGCCTACCGAGCGGGGTAGCCAAAAACATTCAGTACTTC	CASSLPSGVAKNIQYF
15	TRBD1	.	TRBJ2-7	TRBV15	TGTGCCACCAGCAGAGATCCAGGGACAGAATACGAGCAGTACTTC	CATSRDPGTEYEQYF
16	.	few	TRBJ1-6	TRBV4-1	TGCGCCAGCAGCCAAGATAGGAGCTCCTATAATTCACCCCTCCACTTT	CASSQDRSSYNSPLHF
13	TRBD1	.	TRBJ1-1	TRBV30	TGTGCCTGGAGTGGGGACAGGGGAAATGAAGCTTTCTTT	CAWSGDRGNEAFF
12	.	once	TRBJ1-2	TRBV10-3	TGTGCCATCAGTGAGAATCCTCCAGGCTACACCTTC	CAISENPPGYTF
13	.	.	TRBJ1-1	TRBV11-2	TGTGCCAGCAGCCTGTCACTGGCTTCCGAAGCTTTCTTT	CASSLSLASEAFF
14	.	.	TRBJ1-1	TRBV5-1	TGCGCCAGCAGCACGGAGGGAGCAGGCACTGAAGCTTTCTTT	CASSTEGAGTEAFF
14	.	.	TRBJ2-3	TRBV19	TGTGCCAGTAGTCTTGGGAGAAGAGGTGATACGCAGTATTTT	CASSLGRRGDTQYF
14	.	.	TRBJ1-2	TRBV19	TGTGCCACGCCTCGGGGAGACAGTAACTATGGCTACACCTTC	CATPRGDSNYGYTF
14	TRBD2	.	TRBJ2-5	TRBV9	TGTGCCAGCAGCCTGGGACTAGCCCAAGAGACCCAGTACTTC	CASSLGLAQETQYF
18	TRBD2	.	TRBJ2-3	TRBV11-2	TGTGCCAGCACCGAAAGACATGTGGGAGGGCCGAGGACAGATACGCAGTATTTT	CASTERHVGGPRTDTQYF
15	.	.	TRBJ2-2	TRBV6-2/TRBV6-3	TGTGCCAGCAGTTCCGGGACCGACAACACCGGGGAGCTGTTTTTT	CASSSGTDNTGELFF
15	.	.	TRBJ1-2	TRBV27	TGTGCCAGCAGTTTAGACCGGGCCCGAGGATATGGCTACACCTTC	CASSLDRARGYGYTF
14	.	.	TRBJ1-5	TRBV7-2	TGTGCCAGCAGCTTAGGGCCGGGGGACCAGCCCCAGCATTTT	CASSLGPGDQPQHF
14	TRBD1	.	TRBJ2-7	TRBV27	TGTGCCAGCAGTTTCGGGACAGGGGGCTACGAGCAGTACTTC	CASSFGTGGYEQYF
16	TRBD2	.	TRBJ2-5	TRBV3-1/TRBV3-2	TGTGCCAGCAGCCACCGGGCCAGCGGGATATGGGAGACCCAGTACTTC	CASSHRASGIWETQYF
14	.	.	TRBJ2-1	TRBV9	TGTGCCAGCAGCGCCTCGGACAGCCACAATGAGCAGTTCTTC	CASSASDSHNEQFF
13	.	.	TRBJ1-1	TRBV19	TGTGCCAGTAGGGGGGGTTCGGACACTGAAGCTTTCTTT	CASRGGSDTEAFF
14	TRBD2	.	TRBJ2-5	TRBV10-1	TGCGCCAGCAGCGCTGGACTAGCGGAAGAGACCCAGTACTTC	CASSAGLAEETQYF
14	.	.	TRBJ2-3	TRBV4-1	TGCGCCAGCAGCCAAGGTGGGAGTACAGATACGCAGTATTTT	CASSQGGSTDTQYF
14	.	.	TRBJ1-2	TRBV2	TGTGCCAGCAAGGTCGAGGGGCCGCCTGGGGGCTACACCTTC	CASKVEGPPGGYTF
16	.	.	TRBJ2-1	TRBV24-1	TGTGCCACCAGTGATGGAGGAGTAGGAACCTACAATGAGCAGTTCTTC	CATSDGGVGTYNEQFF
13	.	.	TRBJ1-5	TRBV7-2	TGTGCCAGCAGCTCGTCAGCAAATCAGCCCCAGCATTTT	CASSSSANQPQHF
16	TRBD2	.	TRBJ2-1	TRBV7-2	TGTGCCAGCAACGTAGTTAGCGGGGGGGCCGGTAATGAGCAGTTCTTC	CASNVVSGGAGNEQFF
15	TRBD2	.	TRBJ2-1	TRBV28	TGTGCCAGCAGCCTTGGGACTAGCCTCCACAATGAGCAGTTCTTC	CASSLGTSLHNEQFF
15	.	.	TRBJ1-5	TRBV11-2	TGTGCCAGCAGCTTAAGGGGGGCAGGGGATCAGCCCCAGCATTTT	CASSLRGAGDQPQHF
15	.	few	TRBJ2-2	TRBV21-1	TGTGCCAGCGGTTATGCGGACAGGGGAGCCGGGGAGCTGTTTTTT	CASGYADRGAGELFF
13	.	.	TRBJ1-2	TRBV28	TGTGCCAGCAGTGGCCCGGGGGACTATGGCTACACCTTC	CASSGPGDYGYTF
15	.	.	TRBJ2-3	TRBV5-4	TGTGCCAGCAGCTTGGGGGGGGATAGCACAGATACGCAGTATTTT	CASSLGGDSTDTQYF
17	.	few	TRBJ1-5	TRBV6-1	TGTGCCAGCAGTGAATTAGGGAGGGGCCGTAGCAATCAGCCCCAGCATTTT	CASSELGRGRSNQPQHF
16	TRBD2	.	TRBJ2-7	TRBV11-1	TGTGCCAGCAGCTCACTTAATTTAGCGGGAGGGTACGAGCAGTACTTC	CASSSLNLAGGYEQYF
12	.	.	TRBJ1-1	TRBV30	TGTGCCTGGCAGGGCCTGAACACTGAAGCTTTCTTT	CAWQGLNTEAFF
14	.	.	TRBJ2-2	TRBV28	TGTGCCGGCCGGCGGAGGGGCAACACCGGGGAGCTGTTTTTT	CAGRRRGNTGELFF
14	.	.	TRBJ1-6	TRBV30	TGTGCCTGCAAAGGGAGCTCCTATAATTCACCCCTCCACTTT	CACKGSSYNSPLHF
15	.	.	TRBJ2-3	TRBV5-1	TGCGCCAGCACAGTCAGGGGAACGAGCACAGATACGCAGTATTTT	CASTVRGTSTDTQYF
12	.	.	TRBJ1-1	TRBV7-9	TGTGCCAGCAGGTCGACAGCTTCTGAAGCTTTCTTT	CASRSTASEAFF
15	TRBD2	.	TRBJ2-1	TRBV7-9	TGTGCCAGCAGCTTATCAGGCGGGAGTGGCAATGAGCAGTTCTTC	CASSLSGGSGNEQFF
12	.	.	TRBJ1-6	TRBV30	TGTGCCTGGAGTCGTACGTCTTCACCCCTCCACTTT	CAWSRTSSPLHF
16	.	once	TRBJ2-7	TRBV5-6	TGTGCCAGCAGCGTAGGGACGGGAGTATTGACCTACGAGCAGTACTTC	CASSVGTGVLTYEQYF
16	.	.	TRBJ1-5	TRBV2	TGTGCCAGCAGTGAAGGAAGCACCTATAGCAATCAGCCCCAGCATTTT	CASSEGSTYSNQPQHF
18	TRBD2	once	TRBJ2-5	TRBV18	TGTGCCAGCTCTTCGACTAGCGGGGGGGCCGGTCTAGAGGAGACCCAGTACTTC	CASSSTSGGAGLEETQYF
14	.	.	TRBJ1-5	TRBV2	TGTGCCAGCAGTGATCGGGGGCGCAATCAGCCCCAGCATTTT	CASSDRGRNQPQHF
17	TRBD1	.	TRBJ1-5	TRBV18	TGTGCCAGCTCACCAAGCCGGGACAGGGGCGGCAATCAGCCCCAGCATTTT	CASSPSRDRGGNQPQHF
14	.	.	TRBJ1-5	TRBV11-2	TGTGCCAGCAGCTTAGAGGGGGGGCATCAGCCTCAGCATTTT	CASSLEGGHQPQHF